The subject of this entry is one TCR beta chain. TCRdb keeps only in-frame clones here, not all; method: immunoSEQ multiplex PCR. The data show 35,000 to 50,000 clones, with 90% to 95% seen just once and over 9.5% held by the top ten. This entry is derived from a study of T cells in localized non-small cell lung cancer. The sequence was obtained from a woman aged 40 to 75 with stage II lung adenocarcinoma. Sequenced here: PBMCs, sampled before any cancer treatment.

The CDR3 DNA is TGTGCCAGCAGGCGACAGGGGAACGAGCAGTACTTC. The encoded protein is CASRRQGNEQYF. V and J are TRBV6-6 and TRBJ2-5; 8 bases align to TRBD1. The J call may be wrong; the DNA end is better matched by TRBJ2-7. The germline CDR1 and CDR2 sequences are MNHNY and SVGAGI (reference sequence). This CDR3 is built from 12 residues.